This TCR beta chain was identified in a study of molecular identifiers for immune sequencing clone quantification. TCRdb itself ran the PCR reads through MiXCR, one entry per CDR3 protein. The sample has over 600,000 distinct CDR3 sequences, about 20% seen once. Trimming shortened V by 0 bases and J by 2 bases, and 11 bases separated the two germline ends. From germline, CDR1 is LGHNA and CDR2 YSLEER. The CDR3 spans 16 residues. Sequenced material: naive CD8+ T cells from blood, with Jurkat cell RNA spiked in. The subset is: FACS-sorted CD8+CD4-CCR7+CD45RA+ naive T cells. V usage is TRBV4-3 and J usage is TRBJ1-3; unclear D gene. The TCR sequence derives from a human donor in good health. Some libraries in this study had Jurkat cell RNA spiked in. CDR3: CASSQDALTAGNTIYF. In DNA, the CDR3 is TGCGCCAGCAGCCAAGACGCTCTAACTGCTGGAAACACCATATATTTT.